Listed below are T cell receptor beta chains from one sample, sequenced in a study of siplizumab effects on memory and regulatory T cells. Method: immunoSEQ multiplex PCR; TCRdb's copy keeps in-frame clones and lacks some. The table includes roughly 100,000 clones, around 90% detected once. The sequenced sample was CD4+ T cells sorted from blood. All receptors derive from a human donor in good health. The CDR3 runs from the conserved cysteine through the conserved F or W. The D gene is left open where the match is weak. The size entry is marked missing in some rows and otherwise reads once, few, many or a size class.

J	V	size	D	CDR3	DNA
TRBJ2-2	TRBV10-1	NA	TRBD2	CASSPGLAGTGELFF	TGCGCCAGCAGCCCGGGACTAGCGGGGACCGGGGAGCTGTTTTTT
TRBJ2-2	TRBV11-1	NA	NA	CASSFGVGELFF	TGTGCCAGCAGCTTCGGTGTTGGGGAGCTGTTTTTT
TRBJ1-2	TRBV5-1	NA	TRBD1	CASSRGGQGLLGYTF	TGCGCCAGCAGCCGAGGGGGACAGGGCCTTCTGGGCTACACCTTC
TRBJ1-5	TRBV18	NA	TRBD1	CASSPGQGRQPQHF	TGTGCCAGCTCACCTGGACAGGGACGACAGCCCCAGCATTTT
TRBJ2-7	TRBV11-3	NA	NA	CASSSQLVNRDPIIFYEQYF	TGTGCCAGCAGCTCCCAACTTGTAAACCGGGACCCCATAATTTTCTACGAGCAGTACTTC
TRBJ1-5	TRBV2	NA	TRBD1	CASRMDRQGKNQPQHF	TGTGCCAGCAGAATGGATAGACAGGGGAAAAATCAGCCCCAGCATTTT
TRBJ1-3	TRBV5-1	NA	NA	CASSLEILGFSGNTIYF	TGCGCCAGCAGCTTGGAGATTTTGGGGTTCTCCGGAAACACCATATATTTT
TRBJ2-2	TRBV6-1	NA	NA	CASSEGPNTGELFF	TGTGCCAGCAGTGAAGGGCCGAACACCGGGGAGCTGTTTTTT
TRBJ2-1	TRBV5-1	NA	TRBD2	CASSLGTSAEQFF	TGCGCCAGCAGCTTGGGGACTAGCGCTGAGCAGTTCTTC
TRBJ2-1	TRBV19	NA	NA	CATSGLRLNNEQFF	TGTGCCACCTCGGGCCTTCGACTTAACAATGAGCAGTTCTTC
TRBJ1-1	TRBV6-1	NA	NA	CASRVTVNTEAFF	TGTGCCAGCAGAGTGACCGTGAACACTGAAGCTTTCTTT
TRBJ1-1	TRBV5-1	few	NA	CASGLLANTEAFF	TGCGCCAGCGGCCTTCTGGCGAACACTGAAGCTTTCTTT
TRBJ1-6	TRBV28	NA	NA	CASTMGRGSPLHF	TGTGCCAGCACCATGGGGCGAGGTTCACCCCTCCACTTT
TRBJ1-2	TRBV7-8	few	TRBD1	CASSPTGGNYGYTF	TGTGCCAGCAGCCCTACAGGGGGAAACTATGGCTACACCTTC
TRBJ1-1	TRBV7-3	NA	TRBD1	CASSEGGTAFF	TGTGCCAGCAGCGAAGGGGGCACAGCTTTCTTT
TRBJ2-2	TRBV5-1	NA	TRBD1	CASSTPQGGDAGELFF	TGCGCCAGCAGCACCCCACAGGGGGGAGACGCCGGGGAGCTGTTTTTT
TRBJ2-1	TRBV6-4	NA	NA	CASSELSGADNEQFF	TGTGCCAGCAGCGAACTGTCCGGGGCCGACAATGAGCAGTTCTTC
TRBJ1-3	TRBV19	NA	NA	CASSIEGRAGNTIYF	TGTGCCAGTAGTATAGAGGGGCGCGCTGGAAACACCATATATTTT
TRBJ1-1	TRBV11-3	once	NA	CASSREGYTEAFF	TGTGCCAGCAGCAGAGAAGGATACACTGAAGCTTTCTTT
TRBJ1-5	TRBV27	NA	NA	CASSLLSGGNQPQHF	TGTGCCAGCAGTTTATTATCGGGCGGAAATCAGCCCCAGCATTTT
TRBJ1-2	TRBV28	NA	TRBD1	CASTRSRGPVYGYTF	TGTGCCAGCACCCGCTCCAGGGGGCCGGTCTATGGCTACACCTTC
TRBJ1-1	TRBV6-1	NA	NA	CASSKGGAKNTEAFF	TGTGCCAGCAGCAAGGGGGGAGCCAAGAACACTGAAGCTTTCTTT
TRBJ2-1	TRBV25-1	NA	NA	CASSERKGASGDNEQFF	TGTGCCAGCAGTGAGCGAAAGGGGGCTAGCGGCGACAATGAGCAGTTCTTC
TRBJ1-6	TRBV7-3	NA	NA	CASSLFGPNSPLHF	TGTGCCAGCAGCTTATTCGGTCCTAATTCACCCCTCCACTTT
TRBJ1-6	TRBV11-2	NA	NA	CASSFSGSSYNSPLHF	TGTGCCAGCAGCTTTTCAGGAAGCTCCTATAATTCACCCCTCCACTTT
TRBJ2-7	TRBV18	NA	NA	CASSPGGDRAYEQYF	TGTGCCAGCTCACCCGGGGGGGACAGAGCCTACGAGCAGTACTTC
TRBJ1-2	TRBV2	NA	NA	CASITDLTNYGYTF	TGTGCCAGCATAACAGACCTCACTAACTATGGCTACACCTTC
TRBJ1-2	TRBV5-4	NA	NA	CASSPGASAVRAISYTF	TGTGCCAGCAGCCCTGGGGCGTCTGCAGTTAGAGCTATTAGCTACACCTTC
TRBJ1-2	TRBV10-3	NA	NA	CAIRGTGSRFYGYTF	TGTGCCATCAGGGGAACAGGGTCGCGCTTCTATGGCTACACCTTC
TRBJ2-7	TRBV7-6	NA	TRBD1	CASSLNRDRGHEQYF	TGTGCCAGCAGCTTAAACCGGGACAGGGGACACGAGCAGTACTTC
TRBJ2-7	TRBV7-2	NA	NA	CASSAGQTLYEQYF	TGTGCCAGCAGCGCAGGACAGACGCTATACGAGCAGTACTTC
TRBJ2-3	TRBV19	once	TRBD2	CASGGFKAGVKDTQYF	TGTGCCAGTGGAGGATTTAAGGCGGGAGTGAAAGATACGCAGTATTTT
TRBJ2-3	TRBV19	NA	TRBD1	CASTSRTGGLTQYF	TGTGCCAGTACTAGCAGGACAGGGGGCCTTACGCAGTATTTT
TRBJ2-2	TRBV7-6	NA	NA	CASSPAGIGTALNTGELFF	TGTGCCAGCAGCCCCGCGGGGATAGGGACGGCTCTGAACACCGGGGAGCTGTTTTTT
TRBJ1-5	TRBV10-2	NA	NA	CASSDIYSNQPQHF	TGCGCCAGCAGTGACATCTATAGCAATCAGCCCCAGCATTTT
TRBJ2-3	TRBV27	NA	TRBD2	CASSSAGLAGWDTQYF	TGTGCCAGCAGTTCCGCGGGACTAGCGGGATGGGATACGCAGTATTTT
TRBJ2-3	TRBV27	NA	NA	CASSPLSRVGTQYF	TGTGCCAGCAGTCCCCTCTCGCGAGTGGGAACGCAGTATTTT
TRBJ1-5	TRBV25-1	few	TRBD1	CAKPDRGNQPQHF	TGTGCCAAGCCCGACAGGGGCAATCAGCCCCAGCATTTT
TRBJ1-1	TRBV28	NA	NA	CASSLYFAEAFF	TGTGCCAGCAGTTTATATTTTGCTGAAGCTTTCTTT
TRBJ2-5	TRBV10-2	NA	NA	CASSVAGGTQYF	TGCGCCAGCAGTGTGGCCGGAGGGACCCAGTACTTC
TRBJ1-2	TRBV7-8	NA	NA	CATWGLYGYTF	TGTGCCACCTGGGGACTCTATGGCTACACCTTC
TRBJ1-1	TRBV14	NA	NA	CASSQAGMNTEAFF	TGTGCCAGCAGCCAAGCTGGAATGAACACTGAAGCTTTCTTT